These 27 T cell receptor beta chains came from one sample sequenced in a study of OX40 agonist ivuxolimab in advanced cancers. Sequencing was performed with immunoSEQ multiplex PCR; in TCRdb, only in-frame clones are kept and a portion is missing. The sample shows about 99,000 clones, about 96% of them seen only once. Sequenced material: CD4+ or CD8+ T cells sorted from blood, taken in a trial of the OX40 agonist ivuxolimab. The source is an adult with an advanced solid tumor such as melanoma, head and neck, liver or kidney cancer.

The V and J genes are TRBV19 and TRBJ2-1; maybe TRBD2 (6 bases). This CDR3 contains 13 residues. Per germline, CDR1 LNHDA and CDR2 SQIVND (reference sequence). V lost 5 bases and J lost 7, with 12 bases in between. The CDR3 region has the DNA TGTGCCAGTAGTGAACTAGCAATGAATGAGCAGTTCTTC. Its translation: CASSELAMNEQFF.

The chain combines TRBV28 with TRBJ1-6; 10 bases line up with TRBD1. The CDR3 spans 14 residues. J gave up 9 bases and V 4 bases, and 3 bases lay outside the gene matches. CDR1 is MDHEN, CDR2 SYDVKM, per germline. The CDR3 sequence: CASSSGTGASPLHF. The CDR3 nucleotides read TGTGCCAGCAGTTCAGGGACAGGGGCTTCACCCCTCCACTTT.

CDR3 nucleotide sequence: TGTGCCAGCAGCTTGATAGGGTATGAAATCGAGCAGTACTTC. Translating it yields CASSLIGYEIEQYF. The genes are TRBV5-4 and TRBJ2-5; D is unresolved. The end of the DNA is better explained by TRBJ2-7, so the J call may be wrong. Germline V CDR1 and CDR2: SGHNT, YYREEE (reference sequence). The CDR3 is made up of 14 amino acids.

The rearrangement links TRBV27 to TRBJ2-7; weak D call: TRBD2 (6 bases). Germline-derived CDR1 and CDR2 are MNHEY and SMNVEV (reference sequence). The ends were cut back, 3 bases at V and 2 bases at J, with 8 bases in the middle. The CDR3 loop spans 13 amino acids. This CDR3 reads CASSFGTPYEQYF. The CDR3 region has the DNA TGTGCCAGCAGTTTCGGGACTCCCTACGAGCAGTACTTC.

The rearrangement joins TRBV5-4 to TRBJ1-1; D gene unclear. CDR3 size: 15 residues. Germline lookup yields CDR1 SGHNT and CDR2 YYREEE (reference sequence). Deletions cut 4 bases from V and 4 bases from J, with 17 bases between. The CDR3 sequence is CASSDVTVLGTEAFF. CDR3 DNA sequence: TGTGCCAGCAGCGACGTAACAGTACTTGGCACTGAAGCTTTCTTT.

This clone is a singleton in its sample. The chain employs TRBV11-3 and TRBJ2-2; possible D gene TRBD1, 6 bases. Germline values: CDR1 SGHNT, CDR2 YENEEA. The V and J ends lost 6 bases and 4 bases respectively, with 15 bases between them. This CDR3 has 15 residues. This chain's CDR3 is CASSPTGMGTGELFF. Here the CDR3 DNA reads TGTGCCAGCAGTCCTACAGGGATGGGCACCGGGGAGCTGTTTTTT.

The CDR3 reads CASSTGVLGNTEAFF. The DNA for the CDR3 is TGTGCCAGCAGCACAGGGGTTTTAGGAAACACTGAAGCTTTCTTT. The chain links TRBV7-6 to TRBJ1-1; the match to TRBD1 covers 7 bases. The CDR3 has 15 residues. Germline V lookup: CDR1 SGHVS, CDR2 FNYEAQ. Trimming cost V 5 bases and J 2 bases; bases outside gene matches: 8.

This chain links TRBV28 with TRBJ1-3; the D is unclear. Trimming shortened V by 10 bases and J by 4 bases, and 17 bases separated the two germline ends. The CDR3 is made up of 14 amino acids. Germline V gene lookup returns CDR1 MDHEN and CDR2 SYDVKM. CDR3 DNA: TGTGCCACAAAACCGGGGTTCAAAGGAAACACCATATATTTT. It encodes CATKPGFKGNTIYF.

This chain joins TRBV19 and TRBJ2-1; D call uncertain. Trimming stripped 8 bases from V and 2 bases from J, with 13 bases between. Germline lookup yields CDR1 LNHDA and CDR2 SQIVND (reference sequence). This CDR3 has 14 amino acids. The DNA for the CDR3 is TGTGCCAGTGCTTACGGTGGGGCCTACAATGAGCAGTTCTTC. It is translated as CASAYGGAYNEQFF.

Here the CDR3 DNA reads TGTGCCAGCGGCCTGTCCCGGGGAAACCAAGAGACCCAGTACTTC. Protein: CASGLSRGNQETQYF. The chain carries TRBV28 and TRBJ2-5; possibly TRBD2 for D (5 bases). Trimming removed 8 bases at V and 0 bases at J, with 16 bases between. The germline CDR1 and CDR2 sequences are MDHEN and SYDVKM. This CDR3 contains 15 residues.

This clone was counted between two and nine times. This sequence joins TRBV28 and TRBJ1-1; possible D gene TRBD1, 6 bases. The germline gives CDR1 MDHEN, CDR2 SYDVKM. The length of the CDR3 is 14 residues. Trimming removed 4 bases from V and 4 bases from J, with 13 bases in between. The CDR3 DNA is TGTGCCAGCAGTTCCTGGGGGGCGGGCACTGAAGCTTTCTTT. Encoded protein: CASSSWGAGTEAFF.

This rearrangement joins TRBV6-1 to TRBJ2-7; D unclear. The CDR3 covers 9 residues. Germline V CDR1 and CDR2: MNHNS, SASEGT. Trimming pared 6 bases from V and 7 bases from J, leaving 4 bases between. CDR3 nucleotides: TGTGCCAGCAGCCCTGAGCAGTACTTC. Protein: CASSPEQYF.

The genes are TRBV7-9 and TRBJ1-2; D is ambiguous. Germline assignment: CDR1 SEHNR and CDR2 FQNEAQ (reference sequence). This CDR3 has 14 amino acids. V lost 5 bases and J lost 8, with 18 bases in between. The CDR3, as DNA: TGTGCCAGCAGCGACTTGGACGGCTTATCAGGCTACACCTTC. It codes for CASSDLDGLSGYTF.

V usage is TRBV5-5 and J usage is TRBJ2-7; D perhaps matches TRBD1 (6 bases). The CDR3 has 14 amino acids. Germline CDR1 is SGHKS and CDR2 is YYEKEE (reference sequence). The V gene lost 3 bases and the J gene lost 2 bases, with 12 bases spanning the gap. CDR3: CASSWSRGTYEQYF. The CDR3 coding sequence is TGTGCCAGCAGCTGGTCCAGGGGAACCTACGAGCAGTACTTC.

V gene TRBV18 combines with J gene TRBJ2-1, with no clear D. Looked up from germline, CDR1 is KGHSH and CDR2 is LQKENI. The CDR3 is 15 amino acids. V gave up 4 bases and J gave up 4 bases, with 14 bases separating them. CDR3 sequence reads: CASSLGTTAYNEQFF. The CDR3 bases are TGTGCCAGCTCACTCGGTACTACCGCTTACAATGAGCAGTTCTTC.

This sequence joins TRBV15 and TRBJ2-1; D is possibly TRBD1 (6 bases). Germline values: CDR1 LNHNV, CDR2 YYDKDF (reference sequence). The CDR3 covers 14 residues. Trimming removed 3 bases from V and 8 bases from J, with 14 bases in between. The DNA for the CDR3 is TGTGCCACCAGCAGGTCTGGACAGTCAGATGAGCAGTTCTTC. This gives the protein CATSRSGQSDEQFF.

The CDR3 sequence is CASSLPDRSYGYTF. In nucleotides, the CDR3 is TGTGCCAGCAGCTTGCCGGACAGATCCTATGGCTACACCTTC. The chain is built from TRBV5-4 and TRBJ1-2, with D tentatively TRBD1 (6 bases). The germline CDR1 and CDR2 sequences are SGHNT and YYREEE (reference sequence). The CDR3 contains 14 residues. V was cut by 1 base and J by 4 bases, with 11 bases left in between.

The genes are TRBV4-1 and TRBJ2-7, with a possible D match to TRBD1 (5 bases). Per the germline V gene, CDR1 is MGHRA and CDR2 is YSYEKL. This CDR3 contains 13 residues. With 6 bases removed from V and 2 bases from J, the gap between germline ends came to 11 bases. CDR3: CASRATETYEQYF. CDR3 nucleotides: TGCGCCAGCAGGGCGACAGAAACCTACGAGCAGTACTTC.

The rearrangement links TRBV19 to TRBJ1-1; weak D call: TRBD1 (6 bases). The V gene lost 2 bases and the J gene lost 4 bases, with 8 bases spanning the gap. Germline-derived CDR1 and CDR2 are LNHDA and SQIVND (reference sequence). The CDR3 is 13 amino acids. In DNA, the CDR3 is TGTGCCAGTAGTATACAGGGGCCCACTGAAGCTTTCTTT. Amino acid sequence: CASSIQGPTEAFF.

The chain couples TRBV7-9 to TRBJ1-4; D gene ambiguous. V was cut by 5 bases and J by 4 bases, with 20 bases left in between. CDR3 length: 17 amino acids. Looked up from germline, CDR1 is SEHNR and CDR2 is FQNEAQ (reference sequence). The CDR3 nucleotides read TGTGCCAGCAGCCCCCTAGCCGCGGGCGCAAATAATGAAAAACTGTTTTTT. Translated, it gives CASSPLAAGANNEKLFF.

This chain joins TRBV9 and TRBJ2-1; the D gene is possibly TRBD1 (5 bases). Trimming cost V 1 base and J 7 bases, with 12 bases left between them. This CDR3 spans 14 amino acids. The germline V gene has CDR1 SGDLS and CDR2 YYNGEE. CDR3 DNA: TGTGCCAGCAGCGTACAAGGGGTGGGGAATGAGCAGTTCTTC. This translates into CASSVQGVGNEQFF.

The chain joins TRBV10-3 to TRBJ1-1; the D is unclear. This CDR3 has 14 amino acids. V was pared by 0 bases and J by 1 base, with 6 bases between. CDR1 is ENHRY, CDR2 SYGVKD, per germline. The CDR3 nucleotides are TGTGCCATCAGTGAGTCGGGAGGGAACACTGAAGCTTTCTTT. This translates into CAISESGGNTEAFF.

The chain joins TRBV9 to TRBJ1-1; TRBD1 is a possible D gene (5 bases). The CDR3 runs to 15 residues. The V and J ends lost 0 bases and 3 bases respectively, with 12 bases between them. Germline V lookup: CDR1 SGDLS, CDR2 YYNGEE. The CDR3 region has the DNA TGTGCCAGCAGCGTAGATCGAGGGGTGGACACTGAAGCTTTCTTT. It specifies CASSVDRGVDTEAFF. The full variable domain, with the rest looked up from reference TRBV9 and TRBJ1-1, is DSGVTQTPKHLITATGQRVTLRCSPRSGDLSVYWYQQSLDQGLQFLIQYYNGEERAKGNILERFSAQQFPDLHSELNLSSLELGDSALYFCASSVDRGVDTEAFFGQGTRLTVV.

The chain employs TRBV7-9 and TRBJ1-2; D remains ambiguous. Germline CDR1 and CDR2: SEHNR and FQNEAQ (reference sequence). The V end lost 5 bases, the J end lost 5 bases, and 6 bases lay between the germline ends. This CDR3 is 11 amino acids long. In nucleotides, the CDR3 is TGTGCCAGCAGCGGTGCGTATGGCTACACCTTC. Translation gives CASSGAYGYTF.

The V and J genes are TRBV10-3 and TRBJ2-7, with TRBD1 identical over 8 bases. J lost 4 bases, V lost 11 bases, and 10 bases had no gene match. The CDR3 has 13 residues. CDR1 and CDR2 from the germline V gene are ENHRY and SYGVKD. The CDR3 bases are TGTGCCGGTGGGGCAGGGGGCCCTTACGAGCAGTACTTC. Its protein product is CAGGAGGPYEQYF.

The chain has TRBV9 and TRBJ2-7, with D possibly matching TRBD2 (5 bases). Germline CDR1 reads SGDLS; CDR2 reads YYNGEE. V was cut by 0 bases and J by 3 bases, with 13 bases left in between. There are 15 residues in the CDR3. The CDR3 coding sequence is TGTGCCAGCAGCGTAGATAGCGCAGCGAACTACGAGCAGTACTTC. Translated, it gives CASSVDSAANYEQYF.

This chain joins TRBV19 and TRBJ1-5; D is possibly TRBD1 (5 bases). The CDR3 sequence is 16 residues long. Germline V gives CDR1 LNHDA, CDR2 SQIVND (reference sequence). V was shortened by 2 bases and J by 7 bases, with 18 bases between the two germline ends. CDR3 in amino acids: CASSISGDGFIQPQHF. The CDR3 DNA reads TGTGCCAGTAGTATATCCGGGGACGGGTTTATCCAGCCCCAGCATTTT.